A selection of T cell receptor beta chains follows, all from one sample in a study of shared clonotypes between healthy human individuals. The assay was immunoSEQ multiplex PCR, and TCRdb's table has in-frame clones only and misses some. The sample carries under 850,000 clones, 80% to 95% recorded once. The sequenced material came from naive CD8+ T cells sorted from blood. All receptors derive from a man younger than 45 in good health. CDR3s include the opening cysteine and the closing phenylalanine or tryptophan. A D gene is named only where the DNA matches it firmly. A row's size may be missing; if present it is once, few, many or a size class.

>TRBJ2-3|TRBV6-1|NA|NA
TGTGCCAGCAGTGACAGGGTCACAGATACGCAGTATTTT
CASSDRVTDTQYF
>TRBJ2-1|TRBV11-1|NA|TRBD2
TGTGCCAGCAGCCCCCCGGAATTAGCGGGAGGCCCCGGGTTCTTC
CASSPPELAGGPGFF
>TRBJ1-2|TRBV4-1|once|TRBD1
TGCGCCAGCAGCCTTGGGACAGGGGTAGATGGCTACACCTTC
CASSLGTGVDGYTF
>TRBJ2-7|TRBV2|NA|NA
TGTGCCAGCAGGAGCCGGGACCTCTCCTACGAGCAGTACTTC
CASRSRDLSYEQYF
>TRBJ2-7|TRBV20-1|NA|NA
TGCAGTGCTAGAGAGGGCTACGAGCAGTACTTC
CSAREGYEQYF
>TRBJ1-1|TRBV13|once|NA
TGTGCCAGCAGCTTTGGCAGGGCTGAAGCTTTCTTT
CASSFGRAEAFF
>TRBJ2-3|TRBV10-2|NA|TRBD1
TGCGCCAGCAGTGACCAGGGGGCTCGCACAGATACGCAGTATTTT
CASSDQGARTDTQYF
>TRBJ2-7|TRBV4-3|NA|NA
TGCGCCAGCAGCCAATTTAGGACAGAATCCTCCTACGAGCAGTACTTC
CASSQFRTESSYEQYF
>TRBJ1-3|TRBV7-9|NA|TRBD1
TGTGCCAGCAGCCATGGACAGGTAGCTGGAAACACCATATATTTT
CASSHGQVAGNTIYF
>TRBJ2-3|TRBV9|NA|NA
TGTGCCAGCAGCAGGGGGAGGAGCACAGATACGCAGTATTTT
CASSRGRSTDTQYF
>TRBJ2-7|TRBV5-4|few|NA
TGTGCCAGCAGCTCAACAGATACCTACGAGCAGTACTTC
CASSSTDTYEQYF
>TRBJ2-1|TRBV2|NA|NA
TGTGCCAGCAGTGATCAAAGGCAGTCTTCTCATGAGCAGTTCTTC
CASSDQRQSSHEQFF
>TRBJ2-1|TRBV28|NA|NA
TGTGCCAGCAGTTTAAGGACAGAGAACAATGAGCAGTTCTTC
CASSLRTENNEQFF
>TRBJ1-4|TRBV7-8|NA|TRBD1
TGTGCCAGCAGCAAAGGGCGGGACAGGTCCGCAAAACTGTTTTTT
CASSKGRDRSAKLFF
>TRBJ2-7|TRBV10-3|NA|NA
TGTGCCATCAGTGAGTCTGCGACAGTCTACGAGCAGTACTTC
CAISESATVYEQYF
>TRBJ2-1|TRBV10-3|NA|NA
TGTGCCATCAGTGAGTCGGTAACTAGCCCCCACAATGAGCAGTTCTTC
CAISESVTSPHNEQFF
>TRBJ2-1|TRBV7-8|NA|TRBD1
TGTGCCAGCAGCCAATGGACAGGGACCTACAATGAGCAGTTCTTC
CASSQWTGTYNEQFF
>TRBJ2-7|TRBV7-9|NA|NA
TGTGCCAGCAGTGGGGAAAGGCCCCTCTACGAGCAGTACTTC
CASSGERPLYEQYF
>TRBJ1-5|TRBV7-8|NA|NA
TGTGCCAGCAGCTTAGCGTCAGGGTATCAGCCCCAGCATTTT
CASSLASGYQPQHF
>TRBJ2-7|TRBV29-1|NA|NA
TGCAGCGTTGAGATTTTGGGACGGGAGACCTACGAGCAGTACTTC
CSVEILGRETYEQYF
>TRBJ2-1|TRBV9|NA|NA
TGTGCCAGCAGCGTAGAGGGCCGCTACAATGAGCAGTTCTTC
CASSVEGRYNEQFF
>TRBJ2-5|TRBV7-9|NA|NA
TGTGCCAGCAGCTCGTTCCCCCGGGACAACCAAGAGACCCAGTACTTC
CASSSFPRDNQETQYF
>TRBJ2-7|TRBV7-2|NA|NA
TGTGCCAGCAGCTTTATAGGGGTGAGGGAGTGGTACGAGCAGTACTTC
CASSFIGVREWYEQYF
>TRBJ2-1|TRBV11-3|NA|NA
TGTGCCAGCAGCTATATCTCTGGCAATGAGCAGTTCTTC
CASSYISGNEQFF
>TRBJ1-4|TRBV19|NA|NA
TGTGCCAGTAGTTTTCGGACGGAAAAACTGTTTTTT
CASSFRTEKLFF
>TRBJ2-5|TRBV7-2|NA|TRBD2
TGTGCCAGCAGCTACGGGACTAGCGGGGGAGAGACCCAGTACTTC
CASSYGTSGGETQYF
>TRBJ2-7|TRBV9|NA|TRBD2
TGTGCCAGCAGCGTAGGGGGACTAGTGACTGAGCAGTACTTC
CASSVGGLVTEQYF
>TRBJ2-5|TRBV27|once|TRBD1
TGTGCCAGCAGTCTCCTCGGACAGGACCCCCAAGAGACCCAGTACTTC
CASSLLGQDPQETQYF